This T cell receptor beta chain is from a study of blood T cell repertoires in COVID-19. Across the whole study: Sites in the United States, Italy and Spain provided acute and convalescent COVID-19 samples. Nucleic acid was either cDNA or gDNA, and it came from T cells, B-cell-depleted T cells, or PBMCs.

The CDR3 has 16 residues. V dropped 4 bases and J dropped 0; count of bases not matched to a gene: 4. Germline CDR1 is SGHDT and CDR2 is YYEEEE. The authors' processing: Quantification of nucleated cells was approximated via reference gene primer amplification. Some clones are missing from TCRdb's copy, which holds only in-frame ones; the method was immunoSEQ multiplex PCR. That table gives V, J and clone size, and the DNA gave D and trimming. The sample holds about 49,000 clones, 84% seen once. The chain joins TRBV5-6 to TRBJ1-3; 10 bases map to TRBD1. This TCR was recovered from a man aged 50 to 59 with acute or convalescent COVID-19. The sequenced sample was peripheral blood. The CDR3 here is CASSERTGGSGNTIYF. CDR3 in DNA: TGTGCCAGCAGCGAACGGACAGGGGGCTCTGGAAACACCATATATTTT.